This T cell receptor beta chain was identified in a study of blood T cell repertoires in COVID-19. This clone was recorded once. As originally analysed: The authors estimated nucleated cell counts from reference gene primer amplification. The repertoire was sequenced with immunoSEQ multiplex PCR; TCRdb's copy has only in-frame clones and lacks some. V and J calls and clone size are as listed in that table; D and trimming were resolved from the DNA. The sample includes tens of thousands of clones, 80% to 90% seen only once; the top ten take under 40%. The material sequenced was peripheral blood. This TCR derives from a woman at least 80 years old with COVID-19, enrolled during active disease.

The CDR3 sequence: CASSVRQGSTDTQYF. CDR3 bases: TGTGCCAGCAGCGTACGACAGGGCAGCACAGATACGCAGTATTTT. The gene calls are TRBV7-9 and TRBJ2-3; 7 bases match TRBD1. V gave up 5 bases and J gave up 0 bases; unmatched junction bases: 5. The CDR3 has 15 residues. The germline V gene encodes CDR1 SEHNR and CDR2 FQNEAQ (reference sequence).